What follows are 22 T cell receptor beta chains derived from one specimen sequenced in a study of blood T cell repertoires in COVID-19. Generated by immunoSEQ multiplex PCR, the TCRdb table keeps only in-frame clones and is missing some. Among roughly 500,000 clones listed, around nine tenths were seen once. Sequenced: PBMCs or T cells enriched from blood (not recorded which). These receptors originate from a woman between 40 and 50 years old who had recovered from COVID-19.

This clone was found once. The chain uses TRBV19 and TRBJ1-4; D ambiguous. The CDR3 spans 13 residues. V was pared by 7 bases and J by 4 bases, with 10 bases between. The V gene's germline CDR1 is LNHDA and CDR2 SQIVND (reference sequence). The CDR3 here is CASIQADNEKLFF. The CDR3 bases are TGTGCCAGTATCCAAGCGGATAATGAAAAACTGTTTTTT. Based on the CDR3 plus reference TRBV19 and TRBJ1-4, the full variable domain is DGGITQSPKYLFRKEGQNVTLSCEQNLNHDAMYWYRQDPGQGLRLIYYSQIVNDFQKGDIAEGYSVSREKKESFPLTVTSAQKNPTAFYLCASIQADNEKLFFGSGTQLSVL.

This sequence joins TRBV18 and TRBJ2-7, with a tentative D call TRBD1 (6 bases). The CDR3 covers 15 residues. In germline, CDR1 is KGHSH, CDR2 LQKENI. Between the trimmed V and J ends, which lost 1 base and 0 bases, there was a span of 10 bases. The CDR3 nucleotides are TGTGCCAGCTCACCACGGACAGCTCCCTCCTACGAGCAGTACTTC. This encodes CASSPRTAPSYEQYF.

CDR3 protein: CASSPVSELYEQYF. The CDR3 region has the DNA TGTGCCAGCAGCCCGGTATCGGAGCTCTACGAGCAGTACTTC. This chain connects TRBV5-6 to TRBJ2-7; D is undetermined. The germline V gene encodes CDR1 SGHDT and CDR2 YYEEEE. This CDR3 contains 14 residues. Between the trimmed V and J ends, which lost 4 bases and 3 bases, there was a span of 14 bases.

This sequence joins TRBV11-3 and TRBJ1-2, with D possibly being TRBD1 (6 bases). Germline lookup yields CDR1 SGHNT and CDR2 YENEEA. Trimming shortened V by 1 base and J by 7 bases, and 13 bases separated the two germline ends. The CDR3 contains 14 residues. The CDR3 loop reads CASSLGGGEAGYTF. The CDR3 region has the DNA TGTGCCAGCAGCTTAGGAGGGGGTGAAGCTGGCTACACCTTC.

The CDR3 DNA reads as TGTGCCAGTAGCCATCTAGCGACTAGCACAGATACGCAGTATTTT. Translating gives CASSHLATSTDTQYF. The chain links TRBV19 to TRBJ2-3; D is possibly TRBD2 (6 bases). The V gene's germline CDR1 is LNHDA and CDR2 SQIVND (reference sequence). CDR3 length equals 15 residues. V lost 6 bases to trimming and J lost 0 bases, with 13 bases between them.

The chain carries TRBV7-6 and TRBJ2-1, with 8 bases matching TRBD1. The CDR3 is made up of 16 amino acids. The ends lost 3 bases at V and 2 bases at J; junction bases unmatched: 6. Germline CDR1 is SGHVS and CDR2 is FNYEAQ. The CDR3, as DNA: TGTGCCAGCAGCTTCGGACAGGGCCCCCCCTACAATGAGCAGTTCTTC. Its protein is CASSFGQGPPYNEQFF.

V gene TRBV2 combines with J gene TRBJ1-2; no firm D call. Deletions cut 5 bases from V and 2 bases from J, with 6 bases between. This CDR3 has 12 residues. Germline V gene lookup returns CDR1 SNHLY and CDR2 FYNNEI. This chain's CDR3 is CASSQANYGYTF. The CDR3 DNA sequence: TGTGCCAGCAGTCAGGCCAACTATGGCTACACCTTC.

This clone has just a few counts. The V call is TRBV21-1, the J call TRBJ2-1; TRBD1, as called in the table, went unchecked against the DNA. TRBV21-1 constitutes a pseudogene. This CDR3 region has 19 residues. In DNA form, the CDR3 reads TGTGCCAGCAGCAAAGCAGAGGAAGGTGGGACAGGGTCCTACAATGAGCAGTTCTTC. Translation: CASSKAEEGGTGSYNEQFF.

The CDR3 DNA is TGCAGTGCTAGTGACAGGAATAATCAGCCCCAGCATTTT. As protein: CSASDRNNQPQHF. This chain connects TRBV20-1 to TRBJ1-5, with D perhaps TRBD1 (6 bases). The germline V and J ends were trimmed by 3 bases and 4 bases, with 10 bases remaining between them. The CDR3 is 13 residues long. Germline CDR1 DFQATT, CDR2 SNEGSKA (reference sequence).

The CDR3 loop reads CASSLDAGTYEQYF. CDR3 nucleotides: TGTGCCAGCAGCTTAGACGCGGGAACCTACGAGCAGTACTTC. V and J are TRBV7-8 and TRBJ2-7; the D gene is possibly TRBD2 (6 bases). The CDR3 runs to 14 residues. V was pared by 1 base and J by 2 bases, with 9 bases between. Germline V lookup: CDR1 SGHVS, CDR2 FQNEAQ.

The rearrangement joins TRBV5-1 to TRBJ2-5; D is unresolved. V dropped 4 bases and J dropped 4 bases, with 14 bases sitting between them. Germline CDR1 SGHRS, CDR2 YFSETQ. The CDR3 is 14 residues long. CDR3 in DNA: TGCGCCAGCAGCGCAGACGGATCAGGAGAGACCCAGTACTTC. It specifies CASSADGSGETQYF. Complete variable domain (other parts from reference TRBV5-1 and TRBJ2-5): KAGVTQTPRYLIKTRGQQVTLSCSPISGHRSVSWYQQTPGQGLQFLFEYFSETQRNKGNFPGRFSGRQFSNSRSEMNVSTLELGDSALYLCASSADGSGETQYFGPGTRLLVL.

This rearrangement joins TRBV19 to TRBJ1-2; 7 nucleotides align to TRBD1. Trimming cost V 5 bases and J 8 bases; bases outside gene matches: 8. There are 13 residues in the CDR3. Germline V gives CDR1 LNHDA, CDR2 SQIVND (reference sequence). CDR3 sequence: CASSYFDRDGYTF. The DNA of the CDR3 is TGTGCCAGTAGTTATTTCGACAGGGACGGCTACACCTTC.

The V gene is TRBV28, the J gene TRBJ1-5, with D possibly being TRBD1 (5 bases). The CDR3 is 15 amino acids. CDR1 is MDHEN and CDR2 is SYDVKM in the germline V gene. V shed 10 bases and J shed 5 bases, with 21 bases lying between them. CDR3 protein: CATDDTGLWDQPQHF. In DNA form, the CDR3 reads TGTGCCACCGACGATACAGGATTGTGGGATCAGCCCCAGCATTTT.

A note on this clone: An end of the junction does not agree with germline; a read error may underlie this. The gene calls are TRBV6-2 or TRBV6-3 and TRBJ2-5; D is perhaps TRBD2 (6 bases). The CDR3 totals 18 residues. The germline CDR1 and CDR2 sequences are MNHEY and SVGEGT. In DNA, the CDR3 is TGTGCCAGCAGTTACCCACGCGGGGACGTAAGCCTTAACAATGAGTGGGACTTC. This translates into CASSYPRGDVSLNNEWDF.

The V and J genes are TRBV9 and TRBJ2-7, with 10 bases that match TRBD2. The V gene's germline CDR1 is SGDLS and CDR2 YYNGEE. Unmatched junction bases numbered 6, after V lost 3 bases and J lost 0 bases. This CDR3 has 16 amino acids. CDR3 in DNA: TGTGCCAGCAGCGAGGGGGGACTAGCGTCCTCCTACGAGCAGTACTTC. Its protein is CASSEGGLASSYEQYF.

This chain connects TRBV9 to TRBJ2-7; 14 bases fit TRBD2. The CDR3 sequence is 16 residues long. V lost 0 bases and J lost 3; bases outside the gene matches: 2. Germline V gene lookup returns CDR1 SGDLS and CDR2 YYNGEE. The CDR3 DNA is TGTGCCAGCAGCGTAGAGGGGACTAGCGGGAGCTACGAGCAGTACTTC. Encoded protein: CASSVEGTSGSYEQYF. The full variable domain, in which reference TRBV9 and TRBJ2-7 provide the parts outside the CDR3, is DSGVTQTPKHLITATGQRVTLRCSPRSGDLSVYWYQQSLDQGLQFLIQYYNGEERAKGNILERFSAQQFPDLHSELNLSSLELGDSALYFCASSVEGTSGSYEQYFGPGTRLTVT.

This clone was detected only a few times. The gene calls are TRBV7-8 and TRBJ1-2; the D gene is possibly TRBD1 (6 bases). The CDR3 spans 15 residues. Trimming took 8 bases from V and 1 from J, leaving 17 bases between them. Germline assignment: CDR1 SGHVS and CDR2 FQNEAQ. The CDR3 loop reads CASVGWGLDNYGYTF. In DNA form, the CDR3 reads TGTGCCAGCGTTGGGTGGGGGCTAGATAACTATGGCTACACCTTC.

The rearrangement joins TRBV7-2 to TRBJ1-6, with D possibly being TRBD1 (5 bases). V lost 2 bases and J lost 0, with 8 bases in between. The CDR3 sequence is 16 residues long. Germline values: CDR1 SGHTA, CDR2 FQGNSA. CDR3 sequence reads: CASSLFRASYNSPLHF. Here the CDR3 DNA reads TGTGCCAGCAGCTTATTCAGGGCCTCCTATAATTCACCCCTCCACTTT.

This clone was recorded once. CDR3 residues: CASSPELAEPSNEQFF. As DNA, the CDR3 is TGTGCCAGCAGCCCTGAACTAGCGGAGCCTTCTAATGAGCAGTTCTTC. The rearrangement links TRBV7-9 to TRBJ2-1, with TRBD2 identical over 8 bases. Germline assignment: CDR1 SEHNR and CDR2 FQNEAQ (reference sequence). Trimming cost V 5 bases and J 7 bases; bases outside gene matches: 13. CDR3 length equals 16 residues.

The rearrangement links TRBV6-5 to TRBJ1-1; D not certain. Germline V lookup: CDR1 MNHEY, CDR2 SVGAGI. Trimming pared 8 bases from V and 0 bases from J, leaving 13 bases between. The CDR3 extends over 14 amino acids. This chain's CDR3 is CASGDPGVNTEAFF. Here the CDR3 DNA reads TGTGCCAGCGGCGACCCCGGGGTGAACACTGAAGCTTTCTTT.

This sequence joins TRBV5-6 and TRBJ1-2, with D perhaps matching TRBD1 (6 bases). This CDR3 spans 16 amino acids. Germline-derived CDR1 and CDR2 are SGHDT and YYEEEE. V was pared by 0 bases and J by 2 bases, with 14 bases between. Here the CDR3 reads CASSLDSGTPNYGYTF. The CDR3 DNA is TGTGCCAGCAGCTTGGATTCCGGGACACCAAACTATGGCTACACCTTC. Variable domain in full (rest from reference TRBV5-6 and TRBJ1-2): DAGVTQSPTHLIKTRGQQVTLRCSPKSGHDTVSWYQQALGQGPQFIFQYYEEEERQRGNFPDRFSGHQFPNYSSELNVNALLLGDSALYLCASSLDSGTPNYGYTFGSGTRLTVV.

The CDR3 loop is CASSTPGGGIGLTDTQYF. The CDR3 DNA follows: TGTGCCAGCAGCACCCCAGGGGGCGGGATTGGTCTGACAGATACGCAGTATTTT. The chain recombines TRBV5-4 with TRBJ2-3; 8 bases align to TRBD1. Looked up from germline, CDR1 is SGHNT and CDR2 is YYREEE (reference sequence). The CDR3 consists of 18 residues. J gave up 3 bases and V 4 bases, and 16 bases lay outside the gene matches.